This TCR beta chain originates from a study of T cell repertoires in cytomegalovirus infection. Study-level background: The public TCR beta signatures pointed to both CMV infection and matching HLA type.

TCRdb used MiXCR to reprocess the reads, holding one entry per CDR3 protein. The sample yields some 700,000 distinct CDR3 sequences, roughly 35% seen once. This CDR3 has 14 residues. Germline CDR1 MDHEN, CDR2 SYDVKM. Details on this clonotype: Its specificity is unknown. This may arise from a read error, as a much more abundant clone is one base away.

The study, taken as a whole, reports: The study identified carriers of CMV plus the relevant HLA from cumulative public TCR beta family frequency. The response measured ex vivo was dominated by TCR beta clonotypes (HLA-C-restricted and CMV-specific).

Sequencing was done on a sample of PBMCs. This chain links TRBV28 with TRBJ1-5; D unresolved. The TCR sequence derives from a human donor in good health (CMV status not recorded). Some clones in this sample may be carry-over from other donors' samples. For the CDR3, the DNA is TGTGCCATCAGTGCCGGATATAGCAATCAGCCCCAGCATTTT. This codes for CAISAGYSNQPQHF.